The clone carrying this T cell receptor (beta chain) was seen once. No antigen is known for it. This record belongs to a study of shared clonotypes between healthy human individuals. Study in general: Donor ages ranged 18 to 49 years: a couple of women, three men. Three plates each covered CD4 naive and memory; CD8 naive two, CD8 memory one. Findings and caveats of the study: Compared with clonotypes that all four donors shared, non-shared clonotypes had lower generation probabilities.

As defined, naive CD8 cells were CD45RO-negative and positively selected for CCR7, with terminally differentiated effector memory CD45RA+ cells excluded. Germline-derived CDR1 and CDR2 are MNHNY and SVGAGI (reference sequence). V was clipped by 1 base and J by 1 base, with 7 bases between them. The CDR3 contains 15 residues. The repertoire was sequenced with immunoSEQ multiplex PCR; TCRdb's copy has only in-frame clones and lacks some. The data hold 450,000 to 700,000 clones, with roughly 95% observed a single time. The V and J genes are TRBV6-6 and TRBJ2-2, with D possibly being TRBD2 (5 bases). This clonotype originated in a woman aged 30 to 39 in good health. The sample was naive CD8+ T cells sorted from blood. The DNA of the CDR3 is TGTGCCAGCAGTTACTTGGCGGGGAACACCGGGGAGCTGTTTTTT. It encodes CASSYLAGNTGELFF.